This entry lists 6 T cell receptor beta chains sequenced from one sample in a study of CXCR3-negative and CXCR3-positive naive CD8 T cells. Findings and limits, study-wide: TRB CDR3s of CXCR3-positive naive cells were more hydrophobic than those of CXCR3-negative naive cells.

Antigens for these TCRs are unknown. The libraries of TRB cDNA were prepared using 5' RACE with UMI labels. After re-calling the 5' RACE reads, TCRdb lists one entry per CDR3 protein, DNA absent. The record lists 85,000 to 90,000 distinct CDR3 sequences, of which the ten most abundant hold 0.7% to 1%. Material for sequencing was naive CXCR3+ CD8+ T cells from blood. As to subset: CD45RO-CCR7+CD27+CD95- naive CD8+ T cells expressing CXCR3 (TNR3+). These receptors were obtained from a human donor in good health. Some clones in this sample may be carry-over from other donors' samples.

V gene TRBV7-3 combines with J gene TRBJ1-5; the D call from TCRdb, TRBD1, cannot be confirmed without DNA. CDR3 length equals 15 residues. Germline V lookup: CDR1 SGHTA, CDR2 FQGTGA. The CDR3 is CASSSDDRVNQPQHF. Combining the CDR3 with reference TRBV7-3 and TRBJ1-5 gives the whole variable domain GAGVSQTPSNKVTEKGKYVELRCDPISGHTALYWYRQSLGQGPEFLIYFQGTGAADDSGLPNDRFFAVRPEGSVSTLKIQRTERGDSAVYLCASSSDDRVNQPQHFGDGTRLSIL.

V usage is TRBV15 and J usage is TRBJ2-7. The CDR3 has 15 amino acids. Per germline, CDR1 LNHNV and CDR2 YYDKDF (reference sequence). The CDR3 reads CATSRESARNYEQYF. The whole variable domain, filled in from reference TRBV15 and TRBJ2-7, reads DAMVIQNPRYQVTQFGKPVTLSCSQTLNHNVMYWYQQKSSQAPKLLFHYYDKDFNNEADTPDNFQSRRPNTSFCFLDIRSPGLGDTAMYLCATSRESARNYEQYFGPGTRLTVT.

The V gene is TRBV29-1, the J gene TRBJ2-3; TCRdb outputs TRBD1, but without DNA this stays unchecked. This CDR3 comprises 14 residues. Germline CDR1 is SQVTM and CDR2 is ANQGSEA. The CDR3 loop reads CSRRNGGRTDTQYF.

This chain's CDR3 is CATSRDWQRNTEAFF. The rearrangement links TRBV15 to TRBJ1-1. The CDR3 length is 15 residues. The germline V gene encodes CDR1 LNHNV and CDR2 YYDKDF (reference sequence).

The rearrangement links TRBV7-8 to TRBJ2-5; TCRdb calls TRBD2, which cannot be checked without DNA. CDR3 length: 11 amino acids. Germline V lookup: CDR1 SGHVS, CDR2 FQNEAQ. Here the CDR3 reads CASVGPSTQYF. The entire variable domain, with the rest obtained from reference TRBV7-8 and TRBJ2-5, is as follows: GAGVSQSPRYKVAKRGQDVALRCDPISGHVSLFWYQQALGQGPEFLTYFQNEAQLDKSGLPSDRFFAERPEGSVSTLKIQRTQQEDSAVYLCASVGPSTQYFGPGTRLLVL.

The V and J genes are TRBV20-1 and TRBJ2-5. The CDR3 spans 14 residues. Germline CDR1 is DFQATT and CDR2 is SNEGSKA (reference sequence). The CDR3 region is CSARDWKTQETQYF.